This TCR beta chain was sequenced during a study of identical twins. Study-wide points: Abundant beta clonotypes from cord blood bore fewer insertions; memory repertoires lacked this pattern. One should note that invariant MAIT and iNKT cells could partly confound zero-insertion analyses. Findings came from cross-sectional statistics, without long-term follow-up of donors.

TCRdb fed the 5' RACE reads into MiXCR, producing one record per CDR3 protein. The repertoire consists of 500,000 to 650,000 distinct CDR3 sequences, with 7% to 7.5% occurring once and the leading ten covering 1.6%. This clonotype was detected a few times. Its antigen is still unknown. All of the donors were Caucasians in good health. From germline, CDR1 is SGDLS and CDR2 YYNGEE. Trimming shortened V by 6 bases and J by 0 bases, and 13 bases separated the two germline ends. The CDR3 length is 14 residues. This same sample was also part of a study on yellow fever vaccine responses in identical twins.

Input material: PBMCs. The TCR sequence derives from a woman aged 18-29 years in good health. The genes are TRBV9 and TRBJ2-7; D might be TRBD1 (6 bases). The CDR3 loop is CASNPGTSSYEQYF. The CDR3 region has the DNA TGTGCCAGCAATCCAGGGACATCCTCCTACGAGCAGTACTTC.